The rows below give T cell receptor beta chains drawn from one sample of a study of identical twins. Using its own MiXCR run on the 5' RACE reads, TCRdb lists one record per CDR3 protein. Here the sample spans 690,000 or so distinct CDR3 sequences, approximately 9% being singletons. Separately, the same data were catalogued under a study of yellow fever vaccine responses in identical twins.

Material: PBMCs. The receptors shown here come from a woman aged 18-30 years in good health. CDR3s include the opening cysteine and the closing phenylalanine or tryptophan. The order of the fields is V gene, CDR3 length, D gene, J gene, clone size, CDR3 protein, CDR3 DNA. The D gene is left open where the match is weak. A clone size is listed for some rows: how often the clone was seen (once, few, many), or a class if it is expanded.

TRBV30	14	TRBD1	TRBJ2-3	many	CAWGRDSFTDTQYF	TGTGCCTGGGGCAGGGACAGTTTCACAGATACGCAGTATTTT
TRBV9	15	.	TRBJ2-7	.	CASSALRDGAYEQYF	TGTGCCAGCAGCGCGCTCCGGGACGGAGCCTACGAGCAGTACTTC
TRBV10-3	14	.	TRBJ2-3	.	CAISESTTGDTQYF	TGTGCCATCAGTGAGTCAACCACAGGAGATACGCAGTATTTT
TRBV29-1	12	.	TRBJ2-5	.	CSAEGNKETQYF	TGCAGCGCTGAGGGCAATAAAGAGACCCAGTACTTC
TRBV4-2	14	.	TRBJ2-4	.	CASSRGDGGSFQYF	TGTGCCAGCAGCCGAGGGGATGGGGGGTCCTTTCAGTACTTC
TRBV5-6	15	TRBD1	TRBJ2-7	few	CASSTGTGKAYEQYF	TGTGCCAGCAGTACCGGGACAGGGAAAGCCTACGAGCAGTACTTC
TRBV5-1	15	.	TRBJ2-2	many	CASSLGLPNTGELFF	TGCGCCAGCAGCTTGGGGCTACCGAACACCGGGGAGCTGTTTTTT
TRBV10-1	12	.	TRBJ2-2	many	CASSAAGGELFF	TGCGCCAGCAGTGCCGCCGGCGGGGAGCTGTTTTTT
TRBV19	15	.	TRBJ2-1	few	CASSIPRTLLNEQFF	TGTGCCAGTAGTATACCTAGGACCCTGTTGAATGAGCAGTTCTTC
TRBV9	13	.	TRBJ2-1	.	CASSGRGRNEQFF	TGTGCCAGCAGCGGCAGGGGAAGGAATGAGCAGTTCTTC
TRBV20-1	15	.	TRBJ2-2	few	CSAREFDGDPGELFF	TGCAGTGCTAGAGAGTTCGACGGGGACCCCGGGGAGCTGTTTTTT
TRBV15	16	.	TRBJ2-7	few	CATSREGGSAGYEQYF	TGTGCCACCAGCAGAGAGGGTGGCAGCGCTGGGTACGAGCAGTACTTC
TRBV6-5	17	TRBD2	TRBJ2-3	few	CASSYLRGGVVEDTQYF	TGTGCCAGCAGTTATTTGCGGGGGGGCGTGGTCGAAGATACGCAGTATTTT
TRBV13	14	.	TRBJ2-3	many	CASSLGLGRDTQYF	TGTGCCAGCAGCTTAGGACTGGGCAGAGATACGCAGTATTTT
TRBV18	15	.	TRBJ2-4	.	CASSPDPVAKNIQYF	TGTGCCAGCTCACCAGACCCAGTAGCCAAAAACATTCAGTACTTC
TRBV4-3	16	TRBD2	TRBJ2-1	few	CASAQSGLADYNEQFF	TGCGCCAGCGCTCAATCGGGGCTAGCGGATTACAATGAGCAGTTCTTC
TRBV24-1	15	.	TRBJ2-1	.	CATGGSQGSYNEQFF	TGTGCCACCGGCGGTTCCCAGGGGTCCTACAATGAGCAGTTCTTC
TRBV7-2	15	.	TRBJ2-5	few	CASSQQLGTKETQYF	TGTGCCAGCAGCCAACAACTGGGGACGAAAGAGACCCAGTACTTC
TRBV29-1	13	.	TRBJ2-7	many	CSVLRGSSYEQYF	TGCAGCGTTCTCAGGGGAAGCTCCTACGAGCAGTACTTC
TRBV12-3/TRBV12-4	14	TRBD2	TRBJ2-3	many	CASSLAGWADTQYF	TGTGCCAGCAGTCTAGCGGGGTGGGCAGATACGCAGTATTTT
TRBV13	13	.	TRBJ2-7	.	CASSLTGRAEQYF	TGTGCCAGCAGCTTAACCGGCAGAGCCGAGCAGTACTTC
TRBV6-5	15	.	TRBJ1-6	.	CASSSMSSYNSPLHF	TGTGCCAGCAGTTCCATGAGCTCCTATAATTCACCCCTCCACTTT
TRBV29-1	13	.	TRBJ2-5	.	CSASPRGAETQYF	TGCAGCGCCTCCCCGCGCGGGGCAGAGACCCAGTACTTC
TRBV10-2	17	TRBD2	TRBJ2-1	.	CASAGTSGRAFYNEQFF	TGCGCCAGCGCCGGGACTAGCGGGAGGGCTTTCTACAATGAGCAGTTCTTC
TRBV7-2	13	.	TRBJ1-5	.	CASSRESNQPQHF	TGTGCCAGCAGCCGAGAGAGCAATCAGCCCCAGCATTTT